A single T cell receptor (beta chain) is shown here with its context. The antigen remains unidentified. Researchers ran the PCR with 60 Vbeta and 13 Jbeta primers. Assay used: immunoSEQ multiplex PCR; TCRdb lists only in-frame clones, some missing. The sample has 100,000 to 150,000 clones; less than 90% are singletons. This entry comes from a study of cytomegalovirus exposure and HLA in healthy donors. On the study more broadly: Among the 400 or so donors who were genotyped, around 77% fell in the genetic ancestry cluster that is associated with self-reported Caucasian donors.

The V gene's germline CDR1 is SGDLS and CDR2 YYNGEE. V was shortened by 0 bases and J by 7 bases, with 8 bases between the two germline ends. This CDR3 spans 13 amino acids. Study-level results: The study found most TCR sequences rare, yet found some public TCRs in many donors. Certain sequence variants were highly shared and formed a cluster, and this cluster was likely a sequencing artifact.

The chain carries TRBV9 and TRBJ2-1, with D possibly matching TRBD1 (5 bases). The sample comprised PBMCs. The receptor was isolated from a man aged 35 to 55 in good health and CMV-seronegative. The CDR3 region is CASSVVRDNEQFF. CDR3 bases: TGTGCCAGCAGCGTAGTCAGGGATAATGAGCAGTTCTTC.